This TCR beta chain was sequenced during a study of blood T cell repertoires in COVID-19 (TCRdb year 2020). Regarding the research as a whole: Collaborator samples came from the United States, Italy and Spain and covered acute and convalescent phases of COVID-19. The material from the prospective study consisted of cDNA or gDNA derived from T cells, B-cell-depleted T cells, or PBMCs. Deeply sampled blood TCRbeta repertoires from subjects exposed to, actively infected with, or recovered from COVID-19 were included in the dataset. The repertoires were released in a freely available public database intended as a resource for research on the immune response to SARS-CoV-2. The samples were drawn from two sources: the first 160 participants of the ongoing ImmuneRACE study, and 1,000 to 1,500 subjects contributed by 6 global collaborators. Sample metadata almost always included a de-identified subject ID, COVID-19 status, age in years and sex. Where available, HLA class I and class II types were obtained from metadata supplied by the sample provider rather than from assay-based typing. Points the paper makes about the study in general: Clinical and demographic metadata were provided uncurated, with the amount varying by source and participant.

In Seattle, one collaborating source enrolled patients while the infection was active and tracked those patients longitudinally over the course of disease. Each collaborating institution followed its own protocols to collect whole blood in K2EDTA tubes. For TCRbeta analysis, collaborators shipped samples in one of three forms: frozen whole blood, isolated PBMCs, or DNA extracted from either of those sample types. TCRbeta CDR3 regions were amplified from genomic DNA by means of the immunoSEQ Assay, a bias-controlled multiplex PCR. The paper's processing steps were these. Nucleated cell counts per sample were estimated from amplification of reference gene primers within the assay. To quantify the absolute abundance of each unique TCRbeta CDR3 rearrangement, sequence reads were collapsed and filtered. Productive Simpson clonality was computed per sample as the square root of Simpson's diversity index over productive rearrangements. TCRdb limited this immuneACCESS table to in-frame rearrangements with V and J called. A share of clones is missing; checked studies link under half to unresolved V genes, and the rest is unexplained. V, J and clone size were drawn from that table, and D and trimming were deduced from the DNA. The sample profile shows 95,000 to 150,000 clones; 90% of them were found once. The ten largest make up 3.5% to 4.5% of the sample.

Concerning this clone itself: It has no known antigen specificity. No base qualities exist here, and no much larger clone lies one base off it.

The CDR3 starts with the cysteine, ends with the phenylalanine, and has 17 residues. Solely the CDR3 DNA is kept, with 51 bases framed from the first base. Looking up the germline V gene yields CDR1 KGHDR and CDR2 SFDVKD. V and J lose 9 bases and 1 base, and a span of 22 bases separates them. The chain joins TRBV24-1 to TRBJ2-3; 6 matching bases give a weak D call of TRBD1. The clonotype originates from a woman between 55 and 75 years old with COVID-19, enrolled during active disease. The sequenced material came from peripheral blood. The encoded CDR3 is CATAQRSVGAGTDTQYF. In nucleotide form, the sequence is TGTGCCACCGCGCAAAGGTCGGTGGGGGCGGGCACAGATACGCAGTATTTT.